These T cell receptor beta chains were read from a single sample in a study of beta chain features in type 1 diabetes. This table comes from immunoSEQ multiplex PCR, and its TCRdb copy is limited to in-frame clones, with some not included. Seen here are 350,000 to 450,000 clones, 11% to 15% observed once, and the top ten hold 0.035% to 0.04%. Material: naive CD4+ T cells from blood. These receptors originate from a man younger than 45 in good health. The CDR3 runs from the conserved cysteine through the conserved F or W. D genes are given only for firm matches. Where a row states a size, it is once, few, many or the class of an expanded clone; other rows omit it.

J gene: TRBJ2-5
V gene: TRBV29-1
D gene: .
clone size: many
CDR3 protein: CSVLRESGTTQTQYF
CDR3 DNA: TGCAGCGTTCTTCGGGAATCGGGAACAACACAGACCCAGTACTTC

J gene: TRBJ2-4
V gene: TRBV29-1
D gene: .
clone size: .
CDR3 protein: CSAQGRLAKNIQYF
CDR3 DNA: TGCAGCGCACAGGGGAGGCTAGCCAAAAACATTCAGTACTTC

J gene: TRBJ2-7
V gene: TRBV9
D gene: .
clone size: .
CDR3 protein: CASSVDYEQYF
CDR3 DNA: TGTGCCAGCAGCGTAGATTACGAGCAGTACTTC

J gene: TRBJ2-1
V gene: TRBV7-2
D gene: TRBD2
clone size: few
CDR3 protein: CASSLWEGHNEQFF
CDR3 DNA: TGTGCCAGCAGCTTATGGGAGGGCCACAATGAGCAGTTCTTC

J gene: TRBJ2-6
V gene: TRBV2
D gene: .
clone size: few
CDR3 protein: CASSAGVSGANVLTF
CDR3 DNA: TGTGCCAGCAGTGCTGGAGTATCTGGGGCCAACGTCCTGACTTTC

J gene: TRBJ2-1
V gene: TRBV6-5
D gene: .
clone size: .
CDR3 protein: CASSYSGGVYNEQFF
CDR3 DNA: TGTGCCAGCAGTTATTCTGGCGGGGTATACAATGAGCAGTTCTTC

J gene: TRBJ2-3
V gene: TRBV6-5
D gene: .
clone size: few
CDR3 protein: CASSYLSTSTDTQYF
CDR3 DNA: TGTGCCAGCAGTTATTTATCTACTAGCACAGATACGCAGTATTTT

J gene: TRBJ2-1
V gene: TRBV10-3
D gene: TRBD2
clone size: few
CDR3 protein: CAISGGTSGYNEQFF
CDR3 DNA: TGTGCCATCAGTGGCGGGACTAGCGGGTACAATGAGCAGTTCTTC

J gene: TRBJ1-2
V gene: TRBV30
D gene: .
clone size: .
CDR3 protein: CAWSVLTRGLHTF
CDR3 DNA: TGTGCCTGGAGTGTACTCACCCGAGGGCTACACACCTTC

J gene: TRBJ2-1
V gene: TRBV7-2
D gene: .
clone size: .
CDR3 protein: CASSTGPANEQFF
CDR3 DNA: TGTGCCAGCAGCACGGGACCAGCCAATGAGCAGTTCTTC

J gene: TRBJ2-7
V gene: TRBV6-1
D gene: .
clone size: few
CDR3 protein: CASSVEQPYEQYF
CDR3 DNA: TGTGCCAGCAGTGTGGAACAGCCCTACGAGCAGTACTTC

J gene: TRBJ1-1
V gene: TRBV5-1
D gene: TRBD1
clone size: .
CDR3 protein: CASSSDRETEAFF
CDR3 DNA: TGCGCCAGCAGCTCAGACAGGGAAACTGAAGCTTTCTTT

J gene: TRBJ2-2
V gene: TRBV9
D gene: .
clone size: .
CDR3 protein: CASSGTARNTGELFF
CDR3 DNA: TGTGCCAGCAGCGGTACAGCACGCAACACCGGGGAGCTGTTTTTT

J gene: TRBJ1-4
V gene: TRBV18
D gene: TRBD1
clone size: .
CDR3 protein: CASSPDRVATNEKLFF
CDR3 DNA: TGTGCCAGCTCACCCGACAGGGTTGCAACTAATGAAAAACTGTTTTTT

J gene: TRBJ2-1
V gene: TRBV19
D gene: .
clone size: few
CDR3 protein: CASSLGGMVNEQFF
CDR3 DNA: TGTGCCAGTAGTCTTGGCGGGATGGTTAATGAGCAGTTCTTC

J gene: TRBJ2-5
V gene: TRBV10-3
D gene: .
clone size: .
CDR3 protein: CAIRSSAKETQYF
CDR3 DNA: TGTGCCATCAGATCTAGCGCTAAAGAGACCCAGTACTTC

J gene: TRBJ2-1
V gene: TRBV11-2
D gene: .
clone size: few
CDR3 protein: CASSSTPRVRNEQFF
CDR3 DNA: TGTGCCAGCAGCTCGACGCCCAGGGTCCGGAATGAGCAGTTCTTC

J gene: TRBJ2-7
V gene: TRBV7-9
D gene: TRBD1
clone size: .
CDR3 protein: CASSPTGDEQYF
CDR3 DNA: TGTGCCAGCAGCCCGACAGGGGACGAGCAGTACTTC

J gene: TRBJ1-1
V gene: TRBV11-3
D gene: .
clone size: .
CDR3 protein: CASSLDLRFEAFF
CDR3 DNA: TGTGCCAGCAGCTTAGATCTGAGGTTTGAAGCTTTCTTT

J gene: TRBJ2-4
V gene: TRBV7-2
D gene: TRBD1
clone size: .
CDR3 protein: CASSFLGQGFDKNIQYF
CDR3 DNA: TGTGCCAGCAGCTTTCTAGGACAGGGATTCGACAAAAACATTCAGTACTTC

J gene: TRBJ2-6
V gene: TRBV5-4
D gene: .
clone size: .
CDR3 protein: CASSSDSSGANVLTF
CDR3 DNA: TGTGCCAGCAGCTCCGACAGCTCTGGGGCCAACGTCCTGACTTTC

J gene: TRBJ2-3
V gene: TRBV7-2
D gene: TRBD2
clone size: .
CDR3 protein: CASSSPPGTSGTEF
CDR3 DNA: TGTGCCAGCAGCTCTCCCCCCGGGACTAGCGGGACCGAATTT

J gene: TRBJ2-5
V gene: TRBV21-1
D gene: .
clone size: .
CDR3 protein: CASRGTWETQYF
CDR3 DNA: TGTGCCAGCAGAGGGACTTGGGAGACCCAGTACTTC

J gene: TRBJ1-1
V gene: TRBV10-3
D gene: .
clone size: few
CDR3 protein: CAISEDTEAFF
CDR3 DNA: TGTGCCATCAGTGAAGACACTGAAGCTTTCTTT